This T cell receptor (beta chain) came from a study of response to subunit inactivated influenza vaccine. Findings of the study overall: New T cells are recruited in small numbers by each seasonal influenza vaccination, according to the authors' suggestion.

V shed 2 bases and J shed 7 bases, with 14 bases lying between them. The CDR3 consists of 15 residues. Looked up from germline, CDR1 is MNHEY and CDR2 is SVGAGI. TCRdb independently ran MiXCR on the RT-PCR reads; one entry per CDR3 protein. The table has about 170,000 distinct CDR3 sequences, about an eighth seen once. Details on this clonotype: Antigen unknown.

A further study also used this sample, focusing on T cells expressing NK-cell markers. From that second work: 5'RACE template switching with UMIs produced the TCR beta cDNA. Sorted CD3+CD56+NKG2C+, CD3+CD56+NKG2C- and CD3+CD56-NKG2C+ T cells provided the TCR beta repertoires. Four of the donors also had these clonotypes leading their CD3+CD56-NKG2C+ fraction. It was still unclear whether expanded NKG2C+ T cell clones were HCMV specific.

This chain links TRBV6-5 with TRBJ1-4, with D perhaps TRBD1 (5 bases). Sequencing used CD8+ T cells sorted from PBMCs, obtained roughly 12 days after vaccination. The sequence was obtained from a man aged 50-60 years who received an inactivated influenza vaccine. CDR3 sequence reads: CASSYRIGAGEKLFF. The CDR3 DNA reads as TGTGCCAGCAGTTACCGCATAGGGGCGGGTGAAAAACTGTTTTTT.